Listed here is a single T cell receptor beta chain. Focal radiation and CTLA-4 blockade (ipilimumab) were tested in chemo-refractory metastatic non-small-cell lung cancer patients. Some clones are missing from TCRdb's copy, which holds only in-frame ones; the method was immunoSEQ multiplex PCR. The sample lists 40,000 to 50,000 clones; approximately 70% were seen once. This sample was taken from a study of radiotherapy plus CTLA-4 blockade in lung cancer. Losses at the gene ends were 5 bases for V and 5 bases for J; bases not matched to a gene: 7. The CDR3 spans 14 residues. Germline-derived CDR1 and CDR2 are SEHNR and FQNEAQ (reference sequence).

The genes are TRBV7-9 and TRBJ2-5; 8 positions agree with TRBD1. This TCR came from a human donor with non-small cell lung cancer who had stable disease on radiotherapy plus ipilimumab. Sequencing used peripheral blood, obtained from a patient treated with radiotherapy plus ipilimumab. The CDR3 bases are TGTGCCAGCAGCCCTGACAGGGGATACGAGACCCAGTACTTC. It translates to CASSPDRGYETQYF.